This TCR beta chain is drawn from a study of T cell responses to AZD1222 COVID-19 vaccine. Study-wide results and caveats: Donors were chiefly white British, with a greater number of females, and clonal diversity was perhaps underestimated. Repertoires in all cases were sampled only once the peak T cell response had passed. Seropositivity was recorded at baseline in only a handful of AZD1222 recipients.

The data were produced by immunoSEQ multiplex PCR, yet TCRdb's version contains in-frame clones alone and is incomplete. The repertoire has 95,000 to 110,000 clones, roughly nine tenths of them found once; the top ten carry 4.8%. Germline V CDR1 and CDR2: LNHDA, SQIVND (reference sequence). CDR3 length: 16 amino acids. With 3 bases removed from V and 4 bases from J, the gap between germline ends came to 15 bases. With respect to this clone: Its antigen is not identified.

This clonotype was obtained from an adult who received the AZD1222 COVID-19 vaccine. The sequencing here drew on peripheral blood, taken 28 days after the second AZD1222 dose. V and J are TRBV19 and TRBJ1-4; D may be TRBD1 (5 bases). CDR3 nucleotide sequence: TGTGCCAGTAGTATCCAATATCGGGACCTTAATGAAAAACTGTTTTTT. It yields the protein CASSIQYRDLNEKLFF.